The 23 T cell receptor beta chains presented below share a single source sample, sequenced in a study of tumor-infiltrating lymphocytes in primary liver carcinoma. Scientists recovered RNA and DNA together from approximately 20-30 mg of unsorted bulk tissue. A primer in the constant region served to generate TCR beta cDNA from about 480 ng of total RNA. Three nested multiplex PCR rounds, a slightly modified ARM-PCR, produced the libraries for TCR beta. A C-beta reverse primer was combined with TRBV1-TRBV30 forward primers in the first two PCR rounds, and each round had about 10 cycles. MiXCR, applied by TCRdb to the multiplex PCR reads, yields one record per CDR3 protein. The table records 65,000 to 80,000 distinct CDR3 sequences, 55% to 75% of them present only once. Sample: liver tumor tissue from sampling region 4. Subset reported: tumor region T4, right-lateral pole. These receptors all come from a man aged 35 to 55 with primary liver carcinoma and hepatitis B virus infection.

About this clonotype itself: No conserved phenylalanine or tryptophan ends this CDR3, so it is likely a read error. The DNA is left out, because the CDR3 cannot be placed on it with certainty; the CDR3 is given as TCRdb lists it. This CDR3 is CSVEVQQNTEALL. V gene TRBV29-1 combines with J gene TRBJ1-1. The germline gives CDR1 SQVTM, CDR2 ANQGSEA. 13 amino acids form the CDR3, both terminal residues included.

This clonotype is categorized as medium-sized (0.01 to 0.1%). Compared with germline, one end of the junction differs, possibly owing to a read error. The J gene is TRBJ1-1, the V gene TRBV5-1; possible D gene TRBD1, 5 bases. The CDR3 has 14 amino acids. From germline, CDR1 is SGHRS and CDR2 YFSETQ. The CDR3 region has the DNA TGCGCCAGCACCTTGGGGGGAAGCTCGACTGAAGCTTTCTTT. It encodes CASTLGGSSTEAFF.

Worth noting for this clonotype: The junction does not match germline at one end; this may be a read error. This chain links TRBV5-5 with TRBJ2-7; 7 bases match TRBD1. CDR3 size: 17 residues. Germline CDR1 reads SGHKS; CDR2 reads YYEKEE (reference sequence). For the CDR3, the DNA is TGTGCCAGCACCTTCAGGTCAAGACAGGGTGGGATCTACGAGCAATACTTC. It yields the protein CASTFRSRQGGIYEQYF.

V is TRBV20-1 and J is TRBJ2-5; D is uncertain. V lost 3 bases and J 1 base, leaving 6 bases between the germline ends. This CDR3 contains 12 residues. Germline V gives CDR1 DFQATT, CDR2 SNEGSKA (reference sequence). CDR3 coding DNA: TGCAGTGCTAGGGAATCCCAAGAGACCCAGTACTTC. The encoded protein is CSARESQETQYF.

Details on this clonotype: At one end the junction does not follow the germline gene, possibly because of a read error. The chain has TRBV12-3 or TRBV12-4 and TRBJ1-4; perhaps TRBD1 as D (6 bases). The CDR3 extends over 13 amino acids. CDR3 sequence (DNA): TGTACCAGTACAGGACAGATTAATGAAAAACTGTTTTTT. The encoded protein is CTSTGQINEKLFF.

The chain employs TRBV11-2 and TRBJ2-7, with a weak D call TRBD2 (6 bases). The length of the CDR3 is 16 residues. The V gene lost 7 bases and the J gene lost 3 bases, with 22 bases spanning the gap. CDR1 and CDR2 from the germline V gene are SGHAT and FQNNGV. This chain's CDR3 is CASKAWVAATHYEQYF. In DNA form, the CDR3 reads TGTGCCAGCAAAGCGTGGGTAGCGGCAACGCACTACGAGCAGTACTTC. Full variable domain (rest looked up from reference TRBV11-2 and TRBJ2-7): EAGVAQSPRYKIIEKRQSVAFWCNPISGHATLYWYQQILGQGPKLLIQFQNNGVVDDSQLPKDRFSAERLKGVDSTLKIQPAKLEDSAVYLCASKAWVAATHYEQYFGPGTRLTVT.

Worth noting for this clonotype: The junction differs from germline at one of its ends, possibly a read error. The V gene is TRBV6-1, the J gene TRBJ2-3; D perhaps matches TRBD2 (5 bases). Germline assignment: CDR1 MNHNS and CDR2 SASEGT. CDR3 size: 14 residues. CDR3 sequence: CARSGGDGTDTQYF. The CDR3 bases are TGTGCCAGGAGTGGAGGTGACGGGACAGATACGCAGTATTTT.

The sample holds one count of this clonotype. An end of the junction differs from the germline gene, which may be a read error. This chain uses TRBV6-6 with TRBJ2-7; 8 nucleotides line up with TRBD1. The CDR3 extends over 13 amino acids. The germline V gene has CDR1 MNHNY and CDR2 SVGAGI (reference sequence). CDR3 in DNA: TGTGTCAGCAGTGGGGGCAGGGGGCACGAGCAGTACTTC. Translated, it gives CVSSGGRGHEQYF.

Comments on this clonotype: A read error may account for a junction end that differs from germline. The chain is built from TRBV12-3 or TRBV12-4 and TRBJ1-1; no definite D call. CDR3 length equals 13 residues. The CDR3 DNA is TGTGCCAGTAGTTTATTAAGCCCAAGGGAAGCTTTCTTT. Translating gives CASSLLSPREAFF.

To note about this clonotype: A read error may account for a junction end that differs from germline. The genes are TRBV29-1 and TRBJ2-5, with D tentatively TRBD2 (5 bases). Germline V gene sequence: CDR1 SQVTM, CDR2 ANQGSEA. The CDR3 length is 13 residues. The CDR3 is CSVGLRAAENQYF. CDR3 DNA sequence: TGCAGCGTTGGTTTGAGGGCCGCTGAGAACCAGTACTTC.

This clonotype was seen many times. The CDR3 sequence: CASSERQVENTEAFF. As DNA, the CDR3 is TGTGCCAGCAGTGAGAGACAGGTAGAAAACACTGAAGCTTTCTTT. The chain combines TRBV25-1 with TRBJ1-1; D might be TRBD1 (6 bases). V lost 3 bases, J lost 2 bases, and 13 bases lay in between. The CDR3 is 15 residues long. CDR1 is MGHDK, CDR2 SYGVNS, per germline.

On this clonotype itself: This sequence may be a read error, since a much larger clone differs from it by one base. The chain uses TRBV6-5 and TRBJ2-5; 7 bases fit TRBD1. There are 20 residues in the CDR3. Germline V lookup: CDR1 MNHEY, CDR2 SVGAGI. J was trimmed by 5 bases and V by 2 bases; bases with no gene match: 23. The CDR3 DNA is TGTGCCAGCAGTTACCGATTCGAGACAGGGCTCCTCCCCGAGTGGGAGACCCAGTACTTC. Translating gives CASSYRFETGLLPEWETQYF.

Details on this clonotype: A read error may account for a junction end that differs from germline. V is TRBV10-3 and J is TRBJ2-1; D is ambiguous. This CDR3 region has 12 residues. Germline CDR1 ENHRY, CDR2 SYGVKD. The CDR3 spells CASKERVNEQFF. CDR3 coding DNA: TGTGCCTCAAAAGAACGGGTCAATGAGCAATTCTTC.

Comment on this clonotype: Lacking the conserved final phenylalanine or tryptophan, this CDR3 likely reflects a read error. The chain combines TRBV11-2 with TRBJ2-7; the D is unclear. The CDR3 loop spans 13 amino acids. CDR1 is SGHAT, CDR2 FQNNGV, per germline. V lost 2 bases and J 5 bases, leaving 10 bases between the germline ends. In DNA, the CDR3 is TGTGCCAGCAGCTTAACTGACACTGACGAGCAGTACTCC. Amino acid sequence: CASSLTDTDEQYS.

In its sample, this clonotype was seen once. No conserved phenylalanine or tryptophan is present at the end of the CDR3, so a read error is the likely explanation. The V and J genes are TRBV12-3 or TRBV12-4 and TRBJ1-1; weak D call: TRBD1 (5 bases). The CDR3 is 12 amino acids. The V end was cut by 9 bases, the J end by 4 bases, with 12 bases between. CDR3 nucleotide sequence: TGTGCCAGTAGCGCAGGGAGCACTGAAGCTTTCTCT. Translated: CASSAGSTEAFS.

This clonotype was seen a handful of times. This chain uses TRBV25-1 with TRBJ2-7, with D hard to call. CDR3 length: 12 residues. Trimming shortened V by 4 bases and J by 3 bases, and 7 bases separated the two germline ends. Germline CDR1 reads MGHDK; CDR2 reads SYGVNS. The CDR3 loop reads CASSGNNYEQYF. CDR3 DNA sequence: TGTGCCAGCAGTGGTAACAACTACGAGCAGTACTTC.

This clonotype counts as medium-sized. This chain links TRBV6-6 with TRBJ2-7; 10 bases fit TRBD2. In germline, CDR1 is MNHNY, CDR2 SVGAGI (reference sequence). CDR3 length: 16 amino acids. The V segment lost 0 bases and the J segment 2 bases; nucleotides outside the gene matches: 4. The CDR3 DNA follows: TGTGCCAGCAGTTACTCGAGCCTAGCGGGAGCCTACGAGCAGTACTTC. Its protein is CASSYSSLAGAYEQYF.

Turning to this clonotype: An end of the junction differs from the germline gene, which may be a read error. The rearrangement uses TRBV11-2 and TRBJ2-3; D gene ambiguous. Germline-derived CDR1 and CDR2 are SGHAT and FQNNGV. This CDR3 is built from 16 residues. CDR3 coding DNA: TGTGCCAGCAGCTTAGGGTCGGATTCTAGGAGAGATAAGCAGTATTTT. Protein: CASSLGSDSRRDKQYF.

For this clonotype: At one end, the junction sequence differs from germline, possibly due to a read error. J is TRBJ2-1 and V is TRBV11-1; D might be TRBD1 or TRBD2, each matching 5 bases. This CDR3 has 16 residues. The germline gives CDR1 SGHAT, CDR2 FQDESV (reference sequence). The CDR3 DNA follows: TGTGCCAACAGCTTAGGCCTGGGACCTCCTACACATGAGCAGTTCTTC. This encodes CANSLGLGPPTHEQFF.

This clonotype occurred many times. The chain recombines TRBV7-8 with TRBJ2-3, with a possible D match to TRBD2 (6 bases). CDR3 size: 18 residues. CDR1 is SGHVS and CDR2 is FQNEAQ in the germline V gene. The V end was cut by 1 base, the J end by 2 bases, with 19 bases between. The CDR3 spells CASSLGWGTPGDTDTQYF. The CDR3 DNA is TGTGCCAGCAGCTTAGGCTGGGGGACTCCGGGGGACACAGATACGCAGTATTTT.

This clonotype came up once. A read error may account for a junction end that differs from germline. The chain joins TRBV4-2 to TRBJ2-1; unclear D gene. CDR1 and CDR2 from the germline V gene are LGHNA and YNFKEQ. CDR3 length: 16 amino acids. In nucleotides, the CDR3 is TGTGTCAGCAACCAAGACCCCGTTGGTGTTGAAGATGAGCAGTTCTTC. Protein: CVSNQDPVGVEDEQFF.

Comments on this clonotype: The germline gene is not matched at one end of the junction; a read error may be the cause. V and J are TRBV29-1 and TRBJ2-5; TRBD2 is a possible D gene (5 bases). Germline assignment: CDR1 SQVTM and CDR2 ANQGSEA. The CDR3 is made up of 12 amino acids. The CDR3 sequence: CNVVWVGETQYF. In nucleotides, the CDR3 is TGCAACGTTGTCTGGGTGGGAGAGACCCAGTATTTC.

This clonotype was counted once. This likely comes from a read error, as the CDR3 has no conserved phenylalanine or tryptophan at its end. The rearrangement uses TRBV11-3 and TRBJ2-4; the match to TRBD1 covers 7 bases. Germline values: CDR1 SGHNT, CDR2 YENEEA. CDR3 length equals 13 residues. The CDR3 here is CARSLNQGDIQYL. The DNA for the CDR3 is TGTGCCAGGAGCTTGAATCAGGGGGACATACAGTACCTC.